The 26 T cell receptor beta chains presented below share a single source sample, sequenced in a study of identifying expanded T cells in peripheral blood. Some clones are missing from TCRdb's copy, which holds only in-frame ones; the method was immunoSEQ multiplex PCR. The data show 100,000 or so clones, over 70% seen once. The sample comprised blood. The receptors derive from a person between 18 and 75 years old in good health.

This chain joins TRBV25-1 and TRBJ2-7; D unclear. Germline CDR1 MGHDK, CDR2 SYGVNS. V shed 3 bases and J shed 2 bases, with 14 bases lying between them. The CDR3 totals 15 residues. The CDR3 coding sequence is TGTGCCAGCAGTGACCTATCGACAAAGACCTACGAGCAGTACTTC. Translating it yields CASSDLSTKTYEQYF.

This clone was seen a single time. The V gene is TRBV6-6, the J gene TRBJ2-5, with TRBD2 as a possible D gene (5 bases). Germline CDR1 MNHNY, CDR2 SVGAGI (reference sequence). The CDR3 totals 15 residues. Trimming removed 0 bases at V and 2 bases at J, with 10 bases between. CDR3 sequence: CASSYSSLAQETQYF. In DNA, the CDR3 is TGTGCCAGCAGTTACTCGAGCCTAGCTCAAGAGACCCAGTACTTC.

This clone was counted a few times. The chain links TRBV27 to TRBJ2-1; 7 bases match TRBD1. The germline V gene encodes CDR1 MNHEY and CDR2 SMNVEV (reference sequence). J gave up 5 bases and V 2 bases, and 6 bases lay outside the gene matches. CDR3 length: 15 residues. CDR3 sequence reads: CASSLPWTGNNEQFF. DNA of the CDR3: TGTGCCAGCAGTTTACCATGGACAGGCAACAATGAGCAGTTCTTC.

The chain links TRBV5-4 to TRBJ2-2; D gene unclear. This CDR3 spans 12 amino acids. V was cut by 4 bases and J by 3 bases, with 4 bases left in between. The germline CDR1 and CDR2 sequences are SGHNT and YYREEE (reference sequence). CDR3 protein: CASSVDTGELFF. The DNA for the CDR3 is TGTGCCAGCAGCGTAGACACCGGGGAGCTGTTTTTT. Filled out from reference TRBV5-4 and TRBJ2-2, the complete variable domain reads ETGVTQSPTHLIKTRGQQVTLRCSSQSGHNTVSWYQQALGQGPQFIFQYYREEENGRGNFPPRFSGLQFPNYSSELNVNALELDDSALYLCASSVDTGELFFGEGSRLTVL.

The rearrangement joins TRBV10-3 to TRBJ1-1; no reliable D call. The CDR3 covers 15 residues. Germline V CDR1 and CDR2: ENHRY, SYGVKD. The germline V and J ends were trimmed by 0 bases and 11 bases, with 19 bases remaining between them. CDR3 nucleotides: TGTGCCATCAGTGAGTCCTCACGGTCACCAAGTCGGGCTTTCTTT. Its translation is CAISESSRSPSRAFF.

The V gene is TRBV5-1, the J gene TRBJ1-1; no clear D. CDR3 size: 13 residues. Trimming stripped 4 bases from V and 1 base from J, with 8 bases between. Germline CDR1 and CDR2: SGHRS and YFSETQ. The DNA for the CDR3 is TGCGCCAGCAGCGTAACAGCGAACACTGAAGCTTTCTTT. Translated, it gives CASSVTANTEAFF.

This chain joins TRBV5-1 and TRBJ2-7, with TRBD1 as a possible D gene (6 bases). This CDR3 comprises 14 residues. Trimming removed 1 base from V and 3 bases from J, with 11 bases in between. Germline V gene data show CDR1 as SGHRS and CDR2 as YFSETQ. CDR3 residues: CASSLPRGSYEQYF. DNA of the CDR3: TGCGCCAGCAGCTTGCCGAGGGGGAGCTACGAGCAGTACTTC.

V usage is TRBV7-9 and J usage is TRBJ2-1; either TRBD1 or TRBD2 may supply D (5 bases each). Germline CDR1 SEHNR, CDR2 FQNEAQ (reference sequence). The V end was cut by 4 bases, the J end by 5 bases, with 12 bases between. The CDR3 has 14 amino acids. The CDR3 spells CASSWGVGHNEQFF. The CDR3 coding sequence is TGTGCCAGCAGCTGGGGTGTGGGACACAATGAGCAGTTCTTC.

This chain joins TRBV5-1 and TRBJ2-1, with 15 nucleotides matching TRBD2. CDR1 and CDR2 (germline): SGHRS, YFSETQ. V lost 7 bases and J lost 8; bases outside the gene matches: 7. This CDR3 is built from 15 residues. CDR3 amino acids: CASRPGTSGGYEQFF. In DNA, the CDR3 is TGCGCCAGCCGTCCCGGGACTAGCGGGGGGTATGAGCAGTTCTTC.

This clone was counted once. CDR3 residues: CASALSQGSGTEAFF. In DNA, the CDR3 is TGCGCCAGCGCCCTCTCACAGGGGAGTGGCACTGAAGCTTTCTTT. V is TRBV4-1 and J is TRBJ1-1; 7 bases align to TRBD1. The V gene end was trimmed by 8 bases and the J gene end by 4 bases; junction bases not matched to a gene: 13. This CDR3 comprises 15 residues. Germline V gene lookup returns CDR1 MGHRA and CDR2 YSYEKL.

V gene TRBV4-2 combines with J gene TRBJ2-5, with D possibly TRBD2 on 5 matching bases. Deletions cut 4 bases from V and 2 bases from J, with 8 bases between. The CDR3 spans 13 residues. Germline CDR1 reads LGHNA; CDR2 reads YNFKEQ. CDR3: CASSPAEQETQYF. In nucleotides, the CDR3 is TGTGCCAGCAGCCCAGCGGAACAAGAGACCCAGTACTTC.

This sequence joins TRBV5-1 and TRBJ2-1; 12 bases map to TRBD2. Germline assignment: CDR1 SGHRS and CDR2 YFSETQ. This CDR3 comprises 14 residues. Unmatched junction bases numbered 3, after V lost 4 bases and J lost 7 bases. In DNA form, the CDR3 reads TGCGCCAGCAGCATCACTAGCGGGGGGAATGAGCAGTTCTTC. Amino acid sequence: CASSITSGGNEQFF.

The chain carries TRBV6-5 and TRBJ2-7; TRBD1 is a possible D gene (6 bases). The V gene's germline CDR1 is MNHEY and CDR2 SVGAGI. Trimming stripped 0 bases from V and 2 bases from J, with 11 bases between. This CDR3 spans 15 amino acids. The CDR3 bases are TGTGCCAGCAGTTACTCGAGGCAGGGGACCTACGAGCAGTACTTC. This translates into CASSYSRQGTYEQYF.

This chain links TRBV6-5 with TRBJ1-1; D may be TRBD1 (6 bases). The V end lost 2 bases, the J end lost 10 bases, and 8 bases lay between the germline ends. Germline assignment: CDR1 MNHEY and CDR2 SVGAGI. The CDR3 runs 11 residues. CDR3 sequence: CASSYRGGAFF. Here the CDR3 DNA reads TGTGCCAGCAGTTACAGGGGGGGAGCTTTCTTT.

This chain links TRBV29-1 with TRBJ2-7; TRBD1 aligns across 12 bases. Germline-derived CDR1 and CDR2 are SQVTM and ANQGSEA. This CDR3 has 14 amino acids. Trimming cost V 6 bases and J 0 bases; bases outside gene matches: 3. The CDR3 region is CSVRGQGASYEQYF. The CDR3 coding sequence is TGCAGCGTGCGGGGACAGGGGGCCTCCTACGAGCAGTACTTC.

This chain uses TRBV5-4 with TRBJ2-1, with D unclear. The germline V gene has CDR1 SGHNT and CDR2 YYREEE (reference sequence). There are 12 residues in the CDR3. Between the trimmed V and J ends, which lost 4 bases and 8 bases, there was a span of 10 bases. CDR3 nucleotide sequence: TGTGCCAGCAGCCGTGAAGCTCATGAGCAGTTCTTC. This encodes CASSREAHEQFF.

The J gene is TRBJ1-2, the V gene TRBV19; no reliable D call. V gave up 5 bases and J gave up 3 bases, with 13 bases separating them. The CDR3 has 14 residues. Germline CDR1 and CDR2: LNHDA and SQIVND (reference sequence). CDR3 sequence: CASSDTRRDYGYTF. CDR3 nucleotide sequence: TGTGCCAGTAGTGACACGAGAAGGGACTATGGCTACACCTTC.

The chain uses TRBV16 and TRBJ2-3, with 8 bases identical to TRBD1. This CDR3 has 16 amino acids. Trimming at V came to 1 base and at J to 6 bases, leaving 9 bases not matched to a gene. Germline V gives CDR1 KGHSY, CDR2 FQNENV. The CDR3 DNA follows: TGTGCCAGCAGCCAATTCCAGGGGGCCGTCAAGGATACGCAGTATTTT. This gives the protein CASSQFQGAVKDTQYF. Together with reference TRBV16 and TRBJ2-3, the CDR3 gives the full variable domain: GEEVAQTPKHLVRGEGQKAKLYCAPIKGHSYVFWYQQVLKNEFKFLISFQNENVFDETGMPKERFSAKCLPNSPCSLEIQATKLEDSAVYFCASSQFQGAVKDTQYFGPGTRLTVL.

V is TRBV29-1 and J is TRBJ2-7, with a tentative D call TRBD2 (6 bases). The CDR3 has 13 amino acids. Trimming cost V 4 bases and J 3 bases, with 13 bases left between them. Germline lookup yields CDR1 SQVTM and CDR2 ANQGSEA. CDR3 sequence (DNA): TGCAGCGTTGTGGCGGGGACCTACTACGAGCAGTACTTC. Protein sequence: CSVVAGTYYEQYF.

The chain employs TRBV18 and TRBJ2-1; 9 bases agree with TRBD1. With 4 bases clipped from V and 8 bases from J, the junction kept 3 bases outside the gene matches. CDR1 and CDR2 (germline): KGHSH, LQKENI. This CDR3 has 13 amino acids. This CDR3 reads CASSLDRGHEQFF. CDR3 sequence (DNA): TGTGCCAGCTCACTGGACAGGGGCCATGAGCAGTTCTTC.

V gene TRBV9 combines with J gene TRBJ2-1; D not certain. CDR1 is SGDLS, CDR2 YYNGEE, per germline. V was cut by 0 bases and J by 2 bases, with 9 bases left in between. The CDR3 length is 15 residues. CDR3 DNA sequence: TGTGCCAGCAGCGTAGATGGAGTAACCTACAATGAGCAGTTCTTC. Encoded protein: CASSVDGVTYNEQFF.

This chain joins TRBV4-2 and TRBJ1-2; maybe TRBD1 (5 bases). This CDR3 comprises 15 residues. V dropped 0 bases and J dropped 10 bases, with 18 bases sitting between them. Germline CDR1 and CDR2: LGHNA and YNFKEQ. For the CDR3, the DNA is TGTGCCAGCAGCCAAGATCGGAGGGGTCCCCAGGACTACACCTTC. This sequence encodes CASSQDRRGPQDYTF.

V and J are TRBV11-3 and TRBJ2-2, with D tentatively TRBD1 or TRBD2 (5 bases each). The CDR3 covers 16 residues. V lost 6 bases and J lost 2, with 16 bases in between. Germline V gene lookup returns CDR1 SGHNT and CDR2 YENEEA. The chain's CDR3 is CASSQEGSANTGELFF. The DNA of the CDR3 is TGTGCCAGCAGTCAAGAGGGGAGCGCAAACACCGGGGAGCTGTTTTTT.

This chain links TRBV14 with TRBJ2-2; D is unresolved. CDR3 length: 15 amino acids. The germline gives CDR1 SGHDN, CDR2 FVKESK. With 4 bases removed from V and 4 bases from J, the gap between germline ends came to 13 bases. CDR3 amino acids: CASSPLRTGTGELFF. For the CDR3, the DNA is TGTGCCAGCAGCCCCCTCCGGACGGGCACCGGGGAGCTGTTTTTT.

The V gene is TRBV4-1, the J gene TRBJ2-7; 9 bases match TRBD1. The V gene end was trimmed by 1 base and the J gene end by 1 base; junction bases not matched to a gene: 11. The CDR3 consists of 18 residues. Germline V gene data show CDR1 as MGHRA and CDR2 as YSYEKL. The CDR3 sequence: CASSQGTGDTTRSYEQYF. The CDR3 DNA reads TGCGCCAGCAGCCAAGGGACAGGGGACACAACTCGTTCCTACGAGCAGTACTTC.

A single count supports this clone. The rearrangement joins TRBV5-6 to TRBJ1-1, with D unclear. Germline assignment: CDR1 SGHDT and CDR2 YYEEEE. The CDR3 runs to 18 residues. Trimming took off 2 bases at V and 1 base at J, with 21 bases between the two ends. The CDR3 region is CASSFLLGSGRENTEAFF. Here the CDR3 DNA reads TGTGCCAGCAGCTTTTTGCTCGGTTCGGGGAGGGAGAACACTGAAGCTTTCTTT.